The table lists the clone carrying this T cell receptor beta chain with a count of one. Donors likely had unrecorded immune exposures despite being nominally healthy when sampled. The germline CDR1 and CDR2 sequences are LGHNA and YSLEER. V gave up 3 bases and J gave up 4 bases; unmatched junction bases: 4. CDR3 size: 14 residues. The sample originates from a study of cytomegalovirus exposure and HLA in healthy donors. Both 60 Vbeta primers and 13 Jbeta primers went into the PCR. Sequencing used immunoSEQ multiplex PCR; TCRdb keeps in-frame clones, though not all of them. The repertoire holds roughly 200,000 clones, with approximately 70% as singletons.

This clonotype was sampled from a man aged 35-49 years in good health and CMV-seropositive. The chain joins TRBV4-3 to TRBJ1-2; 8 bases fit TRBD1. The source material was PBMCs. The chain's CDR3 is CASSQDRASYGYTF. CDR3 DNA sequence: TGCGCCAGCAGCCAGGACAGGGCAAGCTATGGCTACACCTTC.